The next 13 T cell receptor beta chains were all read from a single sample in a study of blood T cells in healthy people across ages. A sample-barcoded 5' primer and a J-beta primer mix were used in a second PCR of roughly 7 to 12 cycles. TCRdb fed the 5' RACE reads into MiXCR, producing one record per CDR3 protein. Among about 1.8 million distinct CDR3 sequences, about 50% were seen once, and the ten largest hold around 2.1%. Sequencing was done on a sample of blood. The receptors shown here come from a woman between 40 and 55 years old in good health.

The chain uses TRBV28 and TRBJ2-6; D ambiguous. Germline assignment: CDR1 MDHEN and CDR2 SYDVKM. Deletions cut 1 base from V and 0 bases from J, with 7 bases between. This CDR3 is built from 16 residues. In DNA, the CDR3 is TGTGCCAGCAGTTTATCCAGGCTCTCTGGGGCCAACGTCCTGACTTTC. It codes for CASSLSRLSGANVLTF.

The V and J genes are TRBV6-5 and TRBJ2-7, with TRBD1 identical over 8 bases. This CDR3 is built from 15 residues. Trimming cost V 6 bases and J 2 bases; bases outside gene matches: 9. Germline CDR1 is MNHEY and CDR2 is SVGAGI. CDR3 residues: CASSRGQAQTYEQYF. DNA of the CDR3: TGTGCCAGCAGCCGGGGACAGGCTCAAACCTACGAGCAGTACTTC.

The chain carries TRBV4-2 and TRBJ2-5; 8 positions match TRBD1. The CDR3 spans 14 residues. The J segment lost 1 base and the V segment lost 4 bases, leaving 2 bases of the junction unmatched. Germline CDR1 LGHNA, CDR2 YNFKEQ. CDR3 sequence reads: CASSRQGTQETQYF. CDR3 nucleotides: TGTGCCAGCAGCCGACAGGGGACCCAAGAGACCCAGTACTTC.

CDR3 protein: CSASPLNTRTVNYGYTF. The CDR3 nucleotides read TGCAGTGCTAGTCCTCTGAACACTAGGACAGTTAACTATGGCTACACCTTC. V is TRBV20-1 and J is TRBJ1-2; tentatively, D is TRBD1 (6 bases). Looked up from germline, CDR1 is DFQATT and CDR2 is SNEGSKA (reference sequence). CDR3 length: 17 residues. Trimming took 3 bases from V and 1 from J, leaving 21 bases between them.

The gene calls are TRBV23-1 and TRBJ2-3; D may be TRBD1 (5 bases). TRBV23-1 is flagged as an ORF with uncertain function. This CDR3 is built from 15 residues. V lost 2 bases to trimming and J lost 0 bases, with 9 bases between them. Here the CDR3 DNA reads TGCGCCAGCAGTCAAAGGGGTTGGAGCACAGATACGCAGTATTTT. Its translation is CASSQRGWSTDTQYF.

This clonotype was detected a few times. V usage is TRBV28 and J usage is TRBJ2-5; no clear D gene. This CDR3 region has 14 residues. Germline lookup yields CDR1 MDHEN and CDR2 SYDVKM. V was pared by 3 bases and J by 2 bases, with 10 bases between. The CDR3, as DNA: TGTGCCAGCAGTTTTCCGGCAGAGCAAGAGACCCAGTACTTC. Protein product: CASSFPAEQETQYF.

The J gene is TRBJ2-1, the V gene TRBV20-1, with 10 bases lining up with TRBD2. The CDR3 is 15 residues long. With 3 bases clipped from V and 1 base from J, the junction kept 3 bases outside the gene matches. In germline, CDR1 is DFQATT, CDR2 SNEGSKA (reference sequence). The CDR3 spells CSASSSGGSYNEQFF. CDR3 coding DNA: TGCAGTGCTAGCTCTAGCGGGGGATCCTACAATGAGCAGTTCTTC.

The chain carries TRBV4-1 and TRBJ1-2; the D gene is possibly TRBD1 (5 bases). Trimming took off 4 bases at V and 5 bases at J, with 11 bases between the two ends. The CDR3 is 13 amino acids. Germline lookup yields CDR1 MGHRA and CDR2 YSYEKL. This chain's CDR3 is CASSRGGEYGYTF. CDR3 nucleotide sequence: TGCGCCAGCAGCCGCGGGGGGGAGTATGGCTACACCTTC.

The genes are TRBV12-3 or TRBV12-4 and TRBJ2-7; 10 bases match TRBD2. The CDR3 is 18 amino acids. V shed 5 bases and J 0 bases; nucleotides not matched to a gene: 13. This CDR3 is CASSRTSGSPRSSYEQYF. The CDR3 DNA follows: TGTGCCAGCAGTAGGACTAGCGGAAGCCCTAGGAGCTCCTACGAGCAGTACTTC.

In DNA form, the CDR3 reads TGTGCCAGCAGTTACTCCGGGACTAGTCTCTACAATGAGCAGTTCTTC. Protein: CASSYSGTSLYNEQFF. The chain couples TRBV6-5 to TRBJ2-1; 8 nucleotides align to TRBD2. This CDR3 comprises 16 residues. Germline trimming cut 0 bases from V and 3 bases from J; bases unmatched to any gene: 4. From germline, CDR1 is MNHEY and CDR2 SVGAGI.

The gene calls are TRBV19 and TRBJ1-5; maybe TRBD1 (6 bases). Per germline, CDR1 LNHDA and CDR2 SQIVND (reference sequence). V lost 6 bases, J lost 5 bases, and 17 bases lay in between. The CDR3 extends over 15 amino acids. The CDR3 region is CASRNRAGGDQPQHF. CDR3 DNA: TGTGCCAGTAGAAACAGGGCGGGGGGCGATCAGCCCCAGCATTTT.

The J gene is TRBJ2-1, the V gene TRBV13; D unclear. The V end lost 2 bases, the J end lost 10 bases, and 9 bases lay between the germline ends. Looked up from germline, CDR1 is PRHDT and CDR2 is FYEKMQ (reference sequence). The CDR3 runs 12 residues. CDR3 nucleotide sequence: TGTGCCAGCAGCTTACTTGGCGTAGAGCAGTTCTTC. It translates to CASSLLGVEQFF.

This rearrangement joins TRBV29-1 to TRBJ1-2; possible D gene TRBD1, 5 bases. CDR1 SQVTM and CDR2 ANQGSEA come from the germline V gene. The CDR3 covers 14 residues. The V end lost 5 bases, the J end lost 2 bases, and 15 bases lay between the germline ends. In DNA form, the CDR3 reads TGCAGCGTTTCCCCAACAGGACAAAACTATGGCTACACCTTC. Amino acid sequence: CSVSPTGQNYGYTF.